This TCR beta chain originates from a study of blood T cell repertoires in COVID-19. Study-wide context: COVID-19 samples from acute and convalescent phases originated in the United States, Italy and Spain.

CDR3 length equals 18 residues. Germline V gene data show CDR1 as MRHNA and CDR2 as SNTAGT. Germline trimming cut 0 bases from V and 1 base from J; bases unmatched to any gene: 8. In the source study's methods: Estimated nucleated cell counts came from reference gene primer amplification. TCRdb's table, derived via immunoSEQ multiplex PCR, lists solely in-frame clones and lacks some. The V and J calls and the clone size are those of that table, but D and trimming were determined from the DNA. Here the sample spans some 320,000 clones, around 84% being singletons. Clinical histories supplied by participants themselves formed the basis of cohort assignment. Contact with a PCR-confirmed or clinician-diagnosed COVID-19 case occurred within 2 weeks of entry.

Material for sequencing was PBMCs or T cells enriched from blood (not recorded which). The rearrangement links TRBV6-4 to TRBJ2-2, with 7 nucleotides matching TRBD2. The sequence was obtained from a woman aged 30 to 39 who had been exposed to COVID-19. The CDR3 region is CASSDSWTSKGNTGELFF. The CDR3 nucleotides read TGTGCCAGCAGTGACTCGTGGACTAGTAAAGGGAACACCGGGGAGCTGTTTTTT.